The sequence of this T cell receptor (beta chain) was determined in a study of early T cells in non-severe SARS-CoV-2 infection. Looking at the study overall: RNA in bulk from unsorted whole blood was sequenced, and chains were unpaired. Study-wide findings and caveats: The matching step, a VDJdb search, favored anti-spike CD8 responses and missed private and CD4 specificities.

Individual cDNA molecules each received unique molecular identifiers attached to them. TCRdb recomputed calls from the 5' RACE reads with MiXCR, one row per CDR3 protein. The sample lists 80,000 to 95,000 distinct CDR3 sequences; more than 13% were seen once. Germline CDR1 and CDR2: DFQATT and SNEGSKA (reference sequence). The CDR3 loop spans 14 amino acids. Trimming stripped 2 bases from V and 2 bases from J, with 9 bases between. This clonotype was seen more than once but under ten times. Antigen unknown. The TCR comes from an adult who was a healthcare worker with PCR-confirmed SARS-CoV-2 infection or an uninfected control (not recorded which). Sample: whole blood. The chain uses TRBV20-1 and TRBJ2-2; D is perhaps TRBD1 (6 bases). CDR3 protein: CSARTGFNTGELFF. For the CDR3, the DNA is TGCAGTGCTAGAACAGGGTTTAACACCGGGGAGCTGTTTTTT.